The 15 T cell receptor beta chains listed next were all sequenced from one sample in a study of long-term antiretroviral therapy in people with HIV (dated by TCRdb to 2022 to 2024). Sequencing of the TRB variable region was done with the immunoSEQ hsTCRB v3.0 assay at survey level resolution. This is the immuneACCESS table as TCRdb keeps it, with only in-frame sequences that have V and J called. A part of the clones is gone; compared with another copy, unresolved V genes explain less than half, and the rest is unexplained. This sample is represented by about 34,000 clones; over 85% of them were singletons. The top ten hold around 3.8% of the sample. Specimen: unsorted PBMCs, collected 5 to 5.5 years after starting antiretroviral therapy. The receptors were gathered from a woman aged 50 to 60 with HIV.

The gene calls are TRBV7-8 and TRBJ2-1; D possibly matches TRBD1 or TRBD2 (5 bases each). Germline lookup yields CDR1 SGHVS and CDR2 FQNEAQ. The CDR3 totals 14 residues. Trimming stripped 5 bases from V and 6 bases from J, with 14 bases between. In nucleotides, the CDR3 is TGTGCCAGCAGCCTGGGGGTAGAGGGCAATGAGCAGTTCTTC. It yields the protein CASSLGVEGNEQFF.

This clone appeared once. The V call is TRBV19, the J call TRBJ2-5, with D hard to call. CDR1 and CDR2 from the germline V gene are LNHDA and SQIVND (reference sequence). Trimming stripped 6 bases from V and 4 bases from J, with 9 bases between. CDR3 length: 12 residues. CDR3 protein: CASRSPAETQYF. Here the CDR3 DNA reads TGTGCCAGTAGGTCTCCGGCAGAGACCCAGTACTTC.

The gene calls are TRBV7-3 and TRBJ1-3, with unresolved D. Germline lookup yields CDR1 SGHTA and CDR2 FQGTGA. The CDR3 totals 13 residues. V was pared by 4 bases and J by 1 base, with 5 bases between. DNA for the CDR3: TGTGCCAGCAGCTCCCAGTCTGGAAACACCATATATTTT. As protein: CASSSQSGNTIYF.

This clone has just one count. The J gene is TRBJ1-2, the V gene TRBV30; no definite D call. The CDR3 covers 14 residues. Germline values: CDR1 GTSNPN, CDR2 SVGIG (reference sequence). V was trimmed by 1 base and J by 4 bases, leaving 13 bases between them. The CDR3 coding sequence is TGTGCCTGGAGTGGTCGGGAGAGGACCTATGGCTACACCTTC. As protein: CAWSGRERTYGYTF.

V is TRBV25-1 and J is TRBJ1-5, with D unclear. Germline-derived CDR1 and CDR2 are MGHDK and SYGVNS. V lost 4 bases and J lost 0, with 7 bases in between. The CDR3 is 14 residues long. The CDR3 DNA sequence: TGTGCCAGCAGTGGAAAGGGTAGCAATCAGCCCCAGCATTTT. As protein: CASSGKGSNQPQHF.

V is TRBV9 and J is TRBJ2-2; 14 bases are a match to TRBD2. The CDR3 runs 19 residues. V was pared by 0 bases and J by 3 bases, with 7 bases of the junction left unmatched. Looked up from germline, CDR1 is SGDLS and CDR2 is YYNGEE. The CDR3 DNA reads TGTGCCAGCAGCGTAGGGGGGACTAGCGGGGGCCCTTACACCGGGGAGCTGTTTTTT. Translation: CASSVGGTSGGPYTGELFF.

The chain has TRBV9 and TRBJ2-3; 8 nucleotides align to TRBD2. Per the germline V gene, CDR1 is SGDLS and CDR2 is YYNGEE. Germline trimming cut 0 bases from V and 0 bases from J; bases unmatched to any gene: 3. The CDR3 covers 16 residues. CDR3 DNA sequence: TGTGCCAGCAGCGTAGATCGGGGGGGAAGCACAGATACGCAGTATTTT. Amino acid sequence: CASSVDRGGSTDTQYF.

V usage is TRBV21-1 and J usage is TRBJ1-1; the D call in the table, TRBD1, was not verified against the DNA. TRBV21-1 is listed as a pseudogene. This CDR3 is built from 17 residues. The CDR3 loop reads CASSKRPGIKLNTEAFF. In DNA, the CDR3 is TGTGCCAGCAGCAAAAGACCAGGGATAAAATTGAACACTGAAGCTTTCTTT.

The rearrangement uses TRBV7-8 and TRBJ1-3; 7 nucleotides match TRBD1. V was clipped by 4 bases and J by 2 bases; unmatched bases: 8. The CDR3 loop spans 16 amino acids. The V gene's germline CDR1 is SGHVS and CDR2 FQNEAQ. CDR3 amino acids: CASSSADRVTGNTIYF. CDR3 bases: TGTGCCAGCAGCTCAGCCGACAGGGTAACTGGAAACACCATATATTTT. The full variable domain, rest sourced from reference TRBV7-8 and TRBJ1-3, is GAGVSQSPRYKVAKRGQDVALRCDPISGHVSLFWYQQALGQGPEFLTYFQNEAQLDKSGLPSDRFFAERPEGSVSTLKIQRTQQEDSAVYLCASSSADRVTGNTIYFGEGSWLTVV.

The CDR3 nucleotides are TGTGCCAGCAGCGAACGGGACTTTTCTGGAAACACCATATATTTT. Translating gives CASSERDFSGNTIYF. The chain is built from TRBV6-1 and TRBJ1-3, with D tentatively TRBD1 (5 bases). CDR3 length: 15 residues. Trimming left V 6 bases short and J 1 base short, with 13 bases between. The V gene's germline CDR1 is MNHNS and CDR2 SASEGT.

The chain employs TRBV9 and TRBJ2-1; the match to TRBD2 covers 10 bases. The ends lost 0 bases at V and 4 bases at J; junction bases unmatched: 13. The V gene's germline CDR1 is SGDLS and CDR2 YYNGEE. The CDR3 covers 19 residues. CDR3 bases: TGTGCCAGCAGCGTAGCCCTTACGCGCAAGCGGGGGGGATACAATGAGCAGTTCTTC. Translation gives CASSVALTRKRGGYNEQFF.

This clone has a single count. This chain connects TRBV23-1 to TRBJ1-5; 9 bases map to TRBD1. TRBV23-1 is given ORF status, its function remaining uncertain. CDR3 length: 20 amino acids. With V trimmed by 5 bases and J by 5 bases, 22 bases remained unmatched. Written as DNA, the CDR3 is TGCGCCAGCAGTTCTGACAAACGAAGGGACAGGGCAACATCGGATCAGCCCCAGCATTTT. This sequence encodes CASSSDKRRDRATSDQPQHF.

V gene TRBV5-1 combines with J gene TRBJ2-3; D unclear. Germline V lookup: CDR1 SGHRS, CDR2 YFSETQ. This CDR3 comprises 14 residues. V was clipped by 0 bases and J by 0 bases, with 5 bases between them. In nucleotides, the CDR3 is TGCGCCAGCAGCTTGGACGGCAGCACAGATACGCAGTATTTT. Its translation is CASSLDGSTDTQYF.

This rearrangement joins TRBV2 to TRBJ2-3; 9 bases map to TRBD1. Germline values: CDR1 SNHLY, CDR2 FYNNEI. The CDR3 is 16 amino acids. V was pared by 4 bases and J by 0 bases, with 5 bases of the junction left unmatched. In DNA, the CDR3 is TGTGCCAGCAGTGTGGAGGGGACAGGGAGCACAGATACGCAGTATTTT. This encodes CASSVEGTGSTDTQYF.

The chain joins TRBV7-6 to TRBJ1-3; 9 bases are a match to TRBD1. The V gene end was trimmed by 2 bases and the J gene end by 7 bases; junction bases not matched to a gene: 9. This CDR3 contains 16 residues. Germline V gene sequence: CDR1 SGHVS, CDR2 FNYEAQ. CDR3 DNA: TGTGCCAGCAGCTTATACGACAGGGGGAGAACGAACACCATATATTTT. Its protein is CASSLYDRGRTNTIYF.